Listed below are T cell receptor beta chains from one sample, sequenced in a study of blood T cell repertoires in COVID-19. Sequencing was performed with immunoSEQ multiplex PCR; in TCRdb, only in-frame clones are kept and a portion is missing. In the table there are about 50,000 clones, about 90% of which are singletons. Sequenced input: peripheral blood. The origin of the receptors is a human donor with active COVID-19. The donor label of this sample is uncertain. CDR3s include the opening cysteine and the closing phenylalanine or tryptophan. D genes are given only for firm matches. A clone size is listed for some rows: how often the clone was seen (once, few, many), or a class if it is expanded.

clone size: NA
J gene: TRBJ1-5
D gene: NA
V gene: TRBV5-5
CDR3 protein: CASSSGQTGNQPQHF
CDR3 DNA: TGTGCCAGCAGCTCTGGACAAACAGGCAATCAGCCCCAGCATTTT

clone size: NA
J gene: TRBJ2-2
D gene: NA
V gene: TRBV5-1
CDR3 protein: CASSFDRYTGELFF
CDR3 DNA: TGCGCCAGCAGCTTCGACAGGTACACCGGGGAGCTGTTTTTT

clone size: NA
J gene: TRBJ2-2
D gene: TRBD2
V gene: TRBV14
CDR3 protein: CASRSGGHTGELFF
CDR3 DNA: TGTGCCAGCAGGAGCGGGGGTCACACCGGGGAGCTGTTTTTT

clone size: NA
J gene: TRBJ2-5
D gene: NA
V gene: TRBV25-1
CDR3 protein: CASSRVSETQYF
CDR3 DNA: TGTGCCAGCAGCAGGGTGTCTGAGACCCAGTACTTC

clone size: NA
J gene: TRBJ1-3
D gene: NA
V gene: TRBV6-5
CDR3 protein: CASKTGFSGNTIYF
CDR3 DNA: TGTGCCAGCAAAACAGGGTTCTCTGGAAACACCATATATTTT

clone size: once
J gene: TRBJ2-5
D gene: NA
V gene: TRBV7-7
CDR3 protein: CASSEPRGTGETQYF
CDR3 DNA: TGTGCTAGCAGCGAACCCAGGGGTACGGGGGAGACCCAGTACTTC

clone size: NA
J gene: TRBJ1-1
D gene: NA
V gene: TRBV19
CDR3 protein: CASGGPVTNTEAFF
CDR3 DNA: TGTGCCAGTGGAGGTCCCGTCACGAACACTGAAGCTTTCTTT

clone size: NA
J gene: TRBJ2-1
D gene: NA
V gene: TRBV6-5
CDR3 protein: CASSYSELYEQFF
CDR3 DNA: TGTGCCAGCAGTTACTCGGAGCTCTATGAGCAGTTCTTC

clone size: once
J gene: TRBJ2-7
D gene: NA
V gene: TRBV6-5
CDR3 protein: CASSTLGEELYEQYF
CDR3 DNA: TGTGCCAGCAGTACACTAGGGGAGGAACTCTACGAGCAGTACTTC

clone size: NA
J gene: TRBJ1-2
D gene: TRBD1
V gene: TRBV18
CDR3 protein: CASSPSQGQGTNYGYTF
CDR3 DNA: TGTGCCAGCTCCCCTAGCCAGGGACAGGGCACTAACTATGGCTACACCTTC

clone size: medium-sized
J gene: TRBJ1-2
D gene: TRBD1
V gene: TRBV20-1
CDR3 protein: CSASWTGTNNYGYTF
CDR3 DNA: TGCAGTGCTAGTTGGACAGGGACAAATAACTATGGCTACACCTTC

clone size: NA
J gene: TRBJ2-2
D gene: NA
V gene: TRBV7-3
CDR3 protein: CASSLMAGAGTGELFF
CDR3 DNA: TGTGCCAGCAGCTTAATGGCGGGGGCCGGAACCGGGGAGCTGTTTTTT

clone size: NA
J gene: TRBJ1-1
D gene: TRBD1
V gene: TRBV5-1
CDR3 protein: CASSLPGTGNTEAFF
CDR3 DNA: TGCGCCAGCAGCCTACCCGGGACAGGGAACACTGAAGCTTTCTTT

clone size: NA
J gene: TRBJ2-5
D gene: TRBD2
V gene: TRBV4-2
CDR3 protein: CASSQRGGSGGAQETQYF
CDR3 DNA: TGTGCCAGCAGCCAACGTGGTGGGAGCGGGGGGGCACAAGAGACCCAGTACTTC

clone size: few
J gene: TRBJ2-1
D gene: TRBD2
V gene: TRBV20-1
CDR3 protein: CSASRASGGAEQFF
CDR3 DNA: TGCAGTGCTAGTAGGGCTAGCGGGGGGGCTGAGCAGTTCTTC

clone size: NA
J gene: TRBJ2-7
D gene: TRBD1
V gene: TRBV27
CDR3 protein: CASSPTGSYEQYF
CDR3 DNA: TGTGCCAGCAGCCCGACAGGGTCCTACGAGCAGTACTTC

clone size: NA
J gene: TRBJ2-5
D gene: TRBD2
V gene: TRBV7-8
CDR3 protein: CASSQNDGTSLETQYF
CDR3 DNA: TGTGCCAGCAGCCAAAACGACGGGACTAGTTTAGAGACCCAGTACTTC

clone size: NA
J gene: TRBJ1-1
D gene: NA
V gene: TRBV19
CDR3 protein: CASSIPAIKNTEAFF
CDR3 DNA: TGTGCCAGTAGTATACCTGCGATTAAGAACACTGAAGCTTTCTTT

clone size: few
J gene: TRBJ2-7
D gene: TRBD1
V gene: TRBV18
CDR3 protein: CASSRPSGTGGGEQYF
CDR3 DNA: TGTGCCAGCTCACGACCCTCCGGGACAGGGGGAGGCGAGCAGTACTTC

clone size: NA
J gene: TRBJ1-1
D gene: NA
V gene: TRBV7-2
CDR3 protein: CASSLTTMNTEAFF
CDR3 DNA: TGTGCCAGCAGCTTGACAACCATGAACACTGAAGCTTTCTTT

clone size: NA
J gene: TRBJ1-2
D gene: TRBD1
V gene: TRBV7-6
CDR3 protein: CASGDTGQVYGYTF
CDR3 DNA: TGTGCCAGCGGCGACACGGGACAGGTCTATGGCTACACCTTC

clone size: NA
J gene: TRBJ1-1
D gene: TRBD1
V gene: TRBV7-2
CDR3 protein: CASSPGGLRTEAFF
CDR3 DNA: TGTGCCAGCAGCCCAGGGGGCCTAAGGACTGAAGCTTTCTTT

clone size: once
J gene: TRBJ2-2
D gene: TRBD1
V gene: TRBV7-7
CDR3 protein: CASSSSDRPNTGELFF
CDR3 DNA: TGTGCTAGCAGCTCATCGGACAGGCCGAACACCGGGGAGCTGTTTTTT